This passage covers 21 T cell receptor beta chains from one sample sequenced in a study of T cells after yellow fever vaccination. Using its own MiXCR run on the 5' RACE reads, TCRdb lists one record per CDR3 protein. The sample consists of more than 65,000 distinct CDR3 sequences, around 6.2% of them appearing once. The sequencing here drew on CD4+ T cells sorted from PBMCs, taken more than 14 days after the first yellow fever vaccination. These TCRs come from a young man who received the YFV17D yellow fever vaccine.

This clonotype was observed many times. The rearrangement links TRBV5-4 to TRBJ2-1; either TRBD1 or TRBD2 may fit D (7 bases each). The CDR3 consists of 14 residues. V shed 3 bases and J shed 7 bases, with 14 bases lying between them. The germline gives CDR1 SGHNT, CDR2 YYREEE (reference sequence). The CDR3 bases are TGTGCCAGCAGCTCGAGACAGGGAGGGAATGAGCAGTTCTTC. Translating it yields CASSSRQGGNEQFF.

This clonotype was counted ten times or more. The chain has TRBV5-1 and TRBJ2-2, with D perhaps matching TRBD1 (7 bases). Trimming cost V 3 bases and J 6 bases, with 9 bases left between them. CDR1 is SGHRS, CDR2 YFSETQ, per germline. CDR3 length equals 13 residues. CDR3 nucleotide sequence: TGCGCCAGCAGCTCCAGGGGGGCCGGGGAGCTGTTTTTT. Its translation: CASSSRGAGELFF.

Ten or more counts support this clonotype. The chain carries TRBV29-1 and TRBJ1-1; the match to TRBD1 covers 10 bases. The CDR3 consists of 13 residues. The germline V gene encodes CDR1 SQVTM and CDR2 ANQGSEA. Trimming at V came to 7 bases and at J to 4 bases, leaving 6 bases not matched to a gene. In DNA, the CDR3 is TGCAGCGCAGGACAGGGGGTAGCCACTGAAGCTTTCTTT. Translation gives CSAGQGVATEAFF.

This clonotype occurred many times. The rearrangement joins TRBV15 to TRBJ2-1; TRBD2 matches 7 bases. V was clipped by 2 bases and J by 10 bases; unmatched bases: 5. Germline assignment: CDR1 LNHNV and CDR2 YYDKDF (reference sequence). This CDR3 spans 13 amino acids. The DNA of the CDR3 is TGTGCCACCAGCAGACCCGGCGGGGGAGAGCAGTTCTTC. Amino acids: CATSRPGGGEQFF.

About this clonotype: A much larger clone differs by one base, so this may be a read error. No conserved phenylalanine or tryptophan ends this CDR3, so it is likely a read error. Because the CDR3's place on the DNA is in doubt, the DNA is left out and the CDR3 is given as listed by TCRdb. This sequence joins TRBV3-1 and TRBJ2-1; TRBD1 is taken as the D call from the table, unchecked against the DNA. Germline assignment: CDR1 LGHDT and CDR2 YNNKEL (reference sequence). The CDR3 has 15 residues if both end residues are counted. CDR3 residues: CASSQDLRDRGIRFC.

This clonotype was counted at least ten times. V usage is TRBV3-1 and J usage is TRBJ1-1, with D possibly TRBD1 on 5 matching bases. Germline lookup yields CDR1 LGHDT and CDR2 YNNKEL (reference sequence). There are 13 residues in the CDR3. Trimming removed 7 bases at V and 2 bases at J, with 11 bases between. CDR3 sequence reads: CASMDDSNTEAFF. The CDR3 DNA reads as TGTGCCAGCATGGATGACAGCAACACTGAAGCTTTCTTT.

This clonotype was recorded many times. V is TRBV20-1 and J is TRBJ2-7; weak D call: TRBD2 (7 bases). The CDR3 totals 16 residues. Germline loops: CDR1 DFQATT, CDR2 SNEGSKA (reference sequence). V lost 6 bases to trimming and J lost 2 bases, with 23 bases between them. CDR3 nucleotide sequence: TGCAGTGCCGCTGGGGCGGGGGCCACGAAGACCTACGAGCAGTACTTC. Amino acids: CSAAGAGATKTYEQYF.

This clonotype was found many times. A read error may account for a junction end that differs from germline. V and J are TRBV7-7 and TRBJ2-3; no firm D call. The V gene's germline CDR1 is SSHAT and CDR2 FNYEAQ (reference sequence). This CDR3 has 13 amino acids. The CDR3 here is CASSLDNTDTQYF. The CDR3 DNA sequence: TGTGCTAGCAGCTTAGACAACACAGATACGCAGTATTTT.

This clonotype appeared many times. CDR3 amino acids: CSAGRQGASYEQYF. CDR3 nucleotides: TGCAGTGCTGGAAGACAGGGAGCGTCCTACGAGCAGTACTTC. The chain joins TRBV20-1 to TRBJ2-7, with 7 nucleotides matching TRBD1. J gave up 1 base and V 5 bases, and 8 bases lay outside the gene matches. Per the germline V gene, CDR1 is DFQATT and CDR2 is SNEGSKA (reference sequence). This CDR3 region has 14 residues.

This clonotype was seen a handful of times. The chain carries TRBV7-6 and TRBJ2-7; D not certain. Per the germline V gene, CDR1 is SGHVS and CDR2 is FNYEAQ. This CDR3 has 15 amino acids. The V gene lost 5 bases and the J gene lost 5 bases, with 19 bases spanning the gap. The CDR3 is CASSPAIGLRNEQYF. CDR3 nucleotide sequence: TGTGCCAGCAGCCCCGCAATAGGGTTACGGAACGAGCAGTACTTC.

The chain carries TRBV7-9 and TRBJ1-3; D gene uncertain. Looked up from germline, CDR1 is SEHNR and CDR2 is FQNEAQ (reference sequence). The CDR3 has 13 residues. The V and J ends lost 5 bases and 4 bases respectively, with 9 bases between them. The CDR3 nucleotides are TGTGCCAGCAGCCTCACTCTCGGAAACACCATATATTTT. The encoded protein is CASSLTLGNTIYF.

This clonotype was detected many times. The rearrangement uses TRBV7-2 and TRBJ2-3; the D gene could be TRBD1 or TRBD2 (6 bases each). V lost 7 bases, J lost 0 bases, and 14 bases lay in between. The CDR3 totals 15 residues. Germline V gives CDR1 SGHTA, CDR2 FQGNSA. The CDR3 DNA follows: TGTGCCAGCACTCACCCGGGGGCTAGCACAGATACGCAGTATTTT. This translates into CASTHPGASTDTQYF.

Ten or more counts support this clonotype. V usage is TRBV5-1 and J usage is TRBJ2-1; possibly TRBD1 or TRBD2 for D (6 bases each). Trimming pared 4 bases from V and 10 bases from J, leaving 15 bases between. The length of the CDR3 is 13 residues. Germline V lookup: CDR1 SGHRS, CDR2 YFSETQ. The DNA for the CDR3 is TGCGCCAGCAGCCCGGACAGAGCGGGCGAGCAGTTCTTC. As protein: CASSPDRAGEQFF.

This clonotype was counted at least ten times. CDR3: CASSPGQGALSGYGYTF. The CDR3, as DNA: TGTGCCAGCAGCCCGGGACAGGGGGCTTTATCAGGCTATGGCTACACCTTC. V is TRBV7-9 and J is TRBJ1-2; TRBD1 matches 12 bases. J gave up 4 bases and V 5 bases, and 11 bases lay outside the gene matches. CDR1 and CDR2 from the germline V gene are SEHNR and FQNEAQ (reference sequence). This CDR3 has 17 amino acids.

The rearrangement joins TRBV29-1 to TRBJ1-6; TRBD1 agrees at 8 bases. With V trimmed by 5 bases and J by 7 bases, 4 bases remained unmatched. CDR1 SQVTM and CDR2 ANQGSEA come from the germline V gene. The CDR3 consists of 13 residues. CDR3 sequence (DNA): TGCAGCGTTCGCAGGGGGCAAAATTCACCCCTCCACTTT. Amino acid sequence: CSVRRGQNSPLHF.

In its sample, this clonotype was seen many times. This chain links TRBV5-6 with TRBJ2-3; D gene ambiguous. CDR1 is SGHDT and CDR2 is YYEEEE in the germline V gene. The CDR3 totals 13 residues. Trimming removed 0 bases at V and 5 bases at J, with 7 bases between. The CDR3 protein is CASSLALLDTQYF. Written as DNA, the CDR3 is TGTGCCAGCAGCTTGGCCTTACTAGATACGCAGTATTTT.

This clonotype was detected ten times or more. The CDR3 DNA sequence: TGTGCCAGCAGCCCAGGGACAGGGCGAACCGGGGAGCTGTTTTTT. It encodes CASSPGTGRTGELFF. The chain uses TRBV7-3 and TRBJ2-2, with TRBD1 matching over 9 bases. The CDR3 totals 15 residues. J gave up 5 bases and V 5 bases, and 6 bases lay outside the gene matches. CDR1 is SGHTA, CDR2 FQGTGA, per germline.

This clonotype was counted many times. This chain uses TRBV4-1 with TRBJ2-2, with 10 bases that match TRBD2. In germline, CDR1 is MGHRA, CDR2 YSYEKL. The length of the CDR3 is 16 residues. Germline trimming cut 4 bases from V and 3 bases from J; bases unmatched to any gene: 5. This chain's CDR3 is CASSLLAGDYTGELFF. CDR3 sequence (DNA): TGCGCCAGCAGCCTGCTAGCGGGGGACTACACCGGGGAGCTGTTTTTT.

At least ten counts were recorded for this clonotype. CDR3 sequence: CASTLQGTEAFF. DNA of the CDR3: TGTGCCAGCACTCTTCAGGGCACTGAAGCTTTCTTT. The chain joins TRBV12-3 or TRBV12-4 to TRBJ1-1; the D gene is possibly TRBD1 (5 bases). The CDR3 runs to 12 residues. V gave up 7 bases and J gave up 4 bases, with 10 bases separating them.

This clonotype was detected ten times or more. The CDR3 reads CASSPTSTDTQYF. As DNA, the CDR3 is TGTGCCAGCAGCCCGACTAGCACAGATACGCAGTATTTT. The rearrangement joins TRBV9 to TRBJ2-3; no reliable D call. This CDR3 has 13 amino acids. Germline V CDR1 and CDR2: SGDLS, YYNGEE. The V end was cut by 4 bases, the J end by 0 bases, with 6 bases between.

At least ten counts were recorded for this clonotype. J is TRBJ2-4 and V is TRBV4-2, with 9 nucleotides matching TRBD2. V gave up 4 bases and J gave up 0 bases; unmatched junction bases: 1. Germline CDR1 is LGHNA and CDR2 is YNFKEQ. The CDR3 has 15 amino acids. The CDR3 region is CASSLAGEAKNIQYF. In DNA form, the CDR3 reads TGTGCCAGCAGCCTAGCGGGGGAAGCCAAAAACATTCAGTACTTC.